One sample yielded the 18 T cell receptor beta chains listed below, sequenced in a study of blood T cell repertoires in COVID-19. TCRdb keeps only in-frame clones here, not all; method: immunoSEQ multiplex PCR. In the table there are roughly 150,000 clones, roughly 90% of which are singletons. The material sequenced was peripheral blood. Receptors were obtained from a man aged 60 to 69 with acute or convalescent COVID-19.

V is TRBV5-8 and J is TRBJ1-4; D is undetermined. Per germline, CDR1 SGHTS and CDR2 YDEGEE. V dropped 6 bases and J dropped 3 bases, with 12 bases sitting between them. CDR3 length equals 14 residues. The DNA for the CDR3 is TGTGCCAGCACCCGGACTCACGCTAATGAAAAACTGTTTTTT. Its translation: CASTRTHANEKLFF.

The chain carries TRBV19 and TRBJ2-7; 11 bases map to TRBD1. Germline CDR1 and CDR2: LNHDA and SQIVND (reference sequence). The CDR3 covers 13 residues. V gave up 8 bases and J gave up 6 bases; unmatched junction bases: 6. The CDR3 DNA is TGTGCCAGTGCTGGGACAGGGGGTGGCGAGCAGTACTTC. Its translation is CASAGTGGGEQYF.

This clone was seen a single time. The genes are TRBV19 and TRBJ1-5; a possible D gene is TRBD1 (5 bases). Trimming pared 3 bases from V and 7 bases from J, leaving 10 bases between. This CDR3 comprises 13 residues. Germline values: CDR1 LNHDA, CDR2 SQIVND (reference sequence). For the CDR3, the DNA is TGTGCCAGTAGTATGTGGGGGGGACAGCCCCAGCATTTT. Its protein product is CASSMWGGQPQHF.

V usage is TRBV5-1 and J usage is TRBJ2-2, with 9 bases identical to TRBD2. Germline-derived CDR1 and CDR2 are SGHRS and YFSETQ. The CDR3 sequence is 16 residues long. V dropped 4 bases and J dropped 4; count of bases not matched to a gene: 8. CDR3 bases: TGCGCCAGCAGCACGGGACTAGCCACGGGCACCGGGGAGCTGTTTTTT. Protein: CASSTGLATGTGELFF.

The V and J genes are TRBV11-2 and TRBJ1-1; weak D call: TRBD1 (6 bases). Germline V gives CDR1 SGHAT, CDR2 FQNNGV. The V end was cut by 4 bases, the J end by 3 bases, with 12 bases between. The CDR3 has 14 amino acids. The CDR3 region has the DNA TGTGCCAGCAGCTCAGGGGCGCGGGACACTGAAGCTTTCTTT. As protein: CASSSGARDTEAFF.

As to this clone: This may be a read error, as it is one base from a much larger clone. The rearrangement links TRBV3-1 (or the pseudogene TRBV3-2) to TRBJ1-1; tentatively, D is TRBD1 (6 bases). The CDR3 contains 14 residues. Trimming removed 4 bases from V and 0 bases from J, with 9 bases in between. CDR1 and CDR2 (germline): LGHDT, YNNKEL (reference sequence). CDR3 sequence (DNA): TGTGCCAGCAGCCCCGGGACACTGAACACTGAAGCTTTCTTT. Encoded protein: CASSPGTLNTEAFF.

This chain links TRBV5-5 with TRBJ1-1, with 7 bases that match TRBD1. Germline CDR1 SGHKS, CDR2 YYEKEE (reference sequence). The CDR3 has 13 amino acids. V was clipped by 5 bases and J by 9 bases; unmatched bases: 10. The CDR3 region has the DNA TGTGCCAGCAGTTCTGACAGGGTCGGAAAAGCTTTCTTT. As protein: CASSSDRVGKAFF.

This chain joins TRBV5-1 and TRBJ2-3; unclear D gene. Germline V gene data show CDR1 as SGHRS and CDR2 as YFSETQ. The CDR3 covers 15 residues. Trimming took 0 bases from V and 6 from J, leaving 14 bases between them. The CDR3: CASSLGQALRDTQYF. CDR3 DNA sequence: TGCGCCAGCAGCTTGGGGCAGGCCCTAAGGGATACGCAGTATTTT. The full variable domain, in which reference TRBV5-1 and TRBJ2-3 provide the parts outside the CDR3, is KAGVTQTPRYLIKTRGQQVTLSCSPISGHRSVSWYQQTPGQGLQFLFEYFSETQRNKGNFPGRFSGRQFSNSRSEMNVSTLELGDSALYLCASSLGQALRDTQYFGPGTRLTVL.

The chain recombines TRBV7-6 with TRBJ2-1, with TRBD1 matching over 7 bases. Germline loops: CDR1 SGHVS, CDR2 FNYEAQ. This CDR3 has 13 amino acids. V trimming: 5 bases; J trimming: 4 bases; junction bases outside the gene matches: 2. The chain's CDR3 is CASSLDRYNEQFF. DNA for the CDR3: TGTGCCAGCAGCCTGGACAGGTACAATGAGCAGTTCTTC.

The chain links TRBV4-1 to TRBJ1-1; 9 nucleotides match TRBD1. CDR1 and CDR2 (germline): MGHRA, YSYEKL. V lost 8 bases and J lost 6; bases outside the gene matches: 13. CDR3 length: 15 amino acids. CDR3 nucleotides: TGCGCCAGCGAATGGGGGGACAGGGAGGCCGCTGAAGCTTTCTTT. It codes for CASEWGDREAAEAFF.

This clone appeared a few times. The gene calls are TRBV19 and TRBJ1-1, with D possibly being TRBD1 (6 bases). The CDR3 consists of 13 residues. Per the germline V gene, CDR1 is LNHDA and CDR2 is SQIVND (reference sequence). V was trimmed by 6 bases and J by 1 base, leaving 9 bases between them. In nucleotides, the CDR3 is TGTGCCAGTAGACAGGGACGGAACACTGAAGCTTTCTTT. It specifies CASRQGRNTEAFF.

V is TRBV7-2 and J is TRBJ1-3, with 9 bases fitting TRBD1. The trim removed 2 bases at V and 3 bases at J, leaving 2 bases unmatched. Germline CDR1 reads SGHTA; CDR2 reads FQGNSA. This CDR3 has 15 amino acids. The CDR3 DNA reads TGTGCCAGCAGCTTAACAGGGGGCAGTGGAAACACCATATATTTT. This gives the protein CASSLTGGSGNTIYF. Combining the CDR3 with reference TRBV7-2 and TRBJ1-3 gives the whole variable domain GAGVSQSPSNKVTEKGKDVELRCDPISGHTALYWYRQSLGQGLEFLIYFQGNSAPDKSGLPSDRFSAERTGGSVSTLTIQRTQQEDSAVYLCASSLTGGSGNTIYFGEGSWLTVV.

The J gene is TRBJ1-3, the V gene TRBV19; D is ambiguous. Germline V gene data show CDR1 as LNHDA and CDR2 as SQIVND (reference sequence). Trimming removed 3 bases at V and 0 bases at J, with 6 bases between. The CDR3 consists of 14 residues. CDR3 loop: CASSISSSGNTIYF. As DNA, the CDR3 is TGTGCCAGTAGTATTAGTTCCTCTGGAAACACCATATATTTT.

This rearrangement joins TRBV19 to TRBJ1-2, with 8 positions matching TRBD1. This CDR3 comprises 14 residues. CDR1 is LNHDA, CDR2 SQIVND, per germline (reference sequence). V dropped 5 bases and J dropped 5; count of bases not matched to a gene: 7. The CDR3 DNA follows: TGTGCCAGTAGTGCACAGGGGGAAGGTTATGGCTACACCTTC. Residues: CASSAQGEGYGYTF.

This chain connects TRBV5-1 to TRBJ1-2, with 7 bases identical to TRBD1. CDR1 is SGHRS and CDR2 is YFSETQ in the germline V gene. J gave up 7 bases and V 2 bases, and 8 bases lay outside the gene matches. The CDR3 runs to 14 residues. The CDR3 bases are TGCGCCAGCAGCTTTAGGGGGCGCTTGGGTGGCTACACCTTC. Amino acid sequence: CASSFRGRLGGYTF.

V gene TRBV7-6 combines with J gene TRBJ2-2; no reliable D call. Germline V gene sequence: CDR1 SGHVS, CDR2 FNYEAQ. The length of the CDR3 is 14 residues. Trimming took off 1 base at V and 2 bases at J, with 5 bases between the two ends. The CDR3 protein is CASSLGTNTGELFF. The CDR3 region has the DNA TGTGCCAGCAGCTTAGGAACTAACACCGGGGAGCTGTTTTTT.

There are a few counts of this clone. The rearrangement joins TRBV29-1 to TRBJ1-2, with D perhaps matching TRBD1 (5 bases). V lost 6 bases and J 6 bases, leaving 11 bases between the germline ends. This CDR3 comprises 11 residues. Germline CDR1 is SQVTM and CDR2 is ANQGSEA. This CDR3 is CSVADRDGYTF. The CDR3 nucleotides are TGCAGCGTAGCTGACAGAGATGGCTACACCTTC.

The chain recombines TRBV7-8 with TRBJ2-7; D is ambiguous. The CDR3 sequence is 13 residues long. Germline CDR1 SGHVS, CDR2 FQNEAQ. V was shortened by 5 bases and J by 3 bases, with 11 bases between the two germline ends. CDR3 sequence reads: CASSHDTLYEQYF. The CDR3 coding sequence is TGTGCCAGCAGCCATGACACCCTCTACGAGCAGTACTTC.